Here is one TCR beta chain with its context. The data were taken from a study of blood T cell repertoires in COVID-19. Data came from immunoSEQ multiplex PCR; TCRdb stores just in-frame clones and leaves some out. Of about 190,000 clones detected, around 87% appear once; the ten largest clones hold roughly 0.6%. CDR1 is LNHDA and CDR2 is SQIVND in the germline V gene (reference sequence). The CDR3 consists of 15 residues. The J segment lost 0 bases and the V segment lost 6 bases, leaving 6 bases of the junction unmatched. The sequenced material came from peripheral blood. This receptor was taken from a man aged 45-60 years with acute or convalescent COVID-19. The chain links TRBV19 to TRBJ2-5; TRBD2 agrees at 8 bases. For the CDR3, the DNA is TGTGCCAGTAGGCCGACTAGCGTCAACCAAGAGACCCAGTACTTC. Encoded protein: CASRPTSVNQETQYF.